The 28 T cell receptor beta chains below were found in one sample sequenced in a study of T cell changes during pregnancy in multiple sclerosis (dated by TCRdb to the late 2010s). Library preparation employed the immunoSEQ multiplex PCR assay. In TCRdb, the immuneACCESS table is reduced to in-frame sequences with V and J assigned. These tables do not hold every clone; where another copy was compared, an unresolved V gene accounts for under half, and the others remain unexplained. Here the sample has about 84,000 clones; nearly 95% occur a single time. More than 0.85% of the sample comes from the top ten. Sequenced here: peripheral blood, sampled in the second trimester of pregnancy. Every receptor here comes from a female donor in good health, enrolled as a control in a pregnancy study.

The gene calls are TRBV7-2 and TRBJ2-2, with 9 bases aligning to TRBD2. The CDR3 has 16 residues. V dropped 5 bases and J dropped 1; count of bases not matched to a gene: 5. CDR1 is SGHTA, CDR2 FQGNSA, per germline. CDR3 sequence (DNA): TGTGCCAGCAGCGCACGACTAGCGGTGAACACCGGGGAGCTGTTTTTT. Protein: CASSARLAVNTGELFF. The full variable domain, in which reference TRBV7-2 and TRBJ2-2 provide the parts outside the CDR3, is GAGVSQSPSNKVTEKGKDVELRCDPISGHTALYWYRQSLGQGLEFLIYFQGNSAPDKSGLPSDRFSAERTGGSVSTLTIQRTQQEDSAVYLCASSARLAVNTGELFFGEGSRLTVL.

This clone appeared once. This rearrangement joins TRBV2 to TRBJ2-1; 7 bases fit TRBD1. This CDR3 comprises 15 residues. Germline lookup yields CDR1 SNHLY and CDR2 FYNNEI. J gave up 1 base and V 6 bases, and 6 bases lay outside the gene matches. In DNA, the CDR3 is TGTGCCAGCAGAGTAGGGACAGTTTCCTACAATGAGCAGTTCTTC. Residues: CASRVGTVSYNEQFF.

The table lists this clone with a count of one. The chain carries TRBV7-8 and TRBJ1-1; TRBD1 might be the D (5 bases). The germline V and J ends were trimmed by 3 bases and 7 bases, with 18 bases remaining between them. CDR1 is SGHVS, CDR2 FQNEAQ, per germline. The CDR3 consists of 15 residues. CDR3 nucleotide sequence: TGTGCCAGCAGCTTTGGAGAGACAGATATACTTGAAGCTTTCTTT. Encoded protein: CASSFGETDILEAFF.

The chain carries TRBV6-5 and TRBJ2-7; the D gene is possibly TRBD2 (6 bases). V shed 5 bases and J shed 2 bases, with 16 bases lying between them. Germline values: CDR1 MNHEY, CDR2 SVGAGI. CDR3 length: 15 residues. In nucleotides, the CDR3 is TGTGCCAGCAGTAAAGGACTAACTAGTACCTACGAGCAGTACTTC. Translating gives CASSKGLTSTYEQYF.

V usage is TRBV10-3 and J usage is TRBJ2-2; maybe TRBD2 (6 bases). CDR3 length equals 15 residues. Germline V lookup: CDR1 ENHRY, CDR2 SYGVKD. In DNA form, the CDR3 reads TGTGCTTCAAGTTTGGGCAGGGACTACACCGGGGAGCTGTTTTTT. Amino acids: CASSLGRDYTGELFF.

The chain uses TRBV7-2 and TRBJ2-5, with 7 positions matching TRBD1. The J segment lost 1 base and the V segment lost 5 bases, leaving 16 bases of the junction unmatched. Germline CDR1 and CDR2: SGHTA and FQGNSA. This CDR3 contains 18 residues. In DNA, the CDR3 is TGTGCCAGCAGCCCCCCCCTTTACAGGGGTTTGGTCCAAGAGACCCAGTACTTC. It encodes CASSPPLYRGLVQETQYF.

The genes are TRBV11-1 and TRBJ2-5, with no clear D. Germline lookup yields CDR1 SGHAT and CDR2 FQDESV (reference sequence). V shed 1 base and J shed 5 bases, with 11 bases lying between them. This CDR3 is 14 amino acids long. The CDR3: CASSLGQAMETQYF. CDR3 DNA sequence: TGTGCCAGCAGCTTAGGGCAGGCCATGGAGACCCAGTACTTC.

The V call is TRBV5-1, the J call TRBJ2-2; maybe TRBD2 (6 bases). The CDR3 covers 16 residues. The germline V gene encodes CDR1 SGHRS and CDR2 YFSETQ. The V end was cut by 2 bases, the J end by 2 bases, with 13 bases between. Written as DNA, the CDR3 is TGCGCCAGCAGCTTAGGAGGGGTCGGAAACACCGGGGAGCTGTTTTTT. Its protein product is CASSLGGVGNTGELFF. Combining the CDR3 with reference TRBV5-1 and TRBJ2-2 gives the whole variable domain KAGVTQTPRYLIKTRGQQVTLSCSPISGHRSVSWYQQTPGQGLQFLFEYFSETQRNKGNFPGRFSGRQFSNSRSEMNVSTLELGDSALYLCASSLGGVGNTGELFFGEGSRLTVL.

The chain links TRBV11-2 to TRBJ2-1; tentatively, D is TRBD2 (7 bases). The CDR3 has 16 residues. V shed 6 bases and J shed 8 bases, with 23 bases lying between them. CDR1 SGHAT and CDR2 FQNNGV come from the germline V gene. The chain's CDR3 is CASSHVTRVGGHEQFF. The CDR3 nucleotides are TGTGCCAGCAGTCACGTGACGCGTGTCGGGGGGCATGAGCAGTTCTTC.

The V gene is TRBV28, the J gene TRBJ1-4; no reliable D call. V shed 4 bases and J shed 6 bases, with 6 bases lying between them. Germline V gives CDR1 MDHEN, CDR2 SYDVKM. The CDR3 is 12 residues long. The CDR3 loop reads CASSSRYEKLFF. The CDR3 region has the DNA TGTGCCAGCAGTTCCAGATATGAAAAACTGTTTTTT.

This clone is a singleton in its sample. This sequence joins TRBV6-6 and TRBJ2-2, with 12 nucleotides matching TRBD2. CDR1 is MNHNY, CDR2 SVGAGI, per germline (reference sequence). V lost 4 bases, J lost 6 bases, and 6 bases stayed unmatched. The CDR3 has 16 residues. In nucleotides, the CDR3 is TGTGCCAGCAGTTGGTCGACTAGCGGGAGCCCCGGGGAGCTGTTTTTT. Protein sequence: CASSWSTSGSPGELFF.

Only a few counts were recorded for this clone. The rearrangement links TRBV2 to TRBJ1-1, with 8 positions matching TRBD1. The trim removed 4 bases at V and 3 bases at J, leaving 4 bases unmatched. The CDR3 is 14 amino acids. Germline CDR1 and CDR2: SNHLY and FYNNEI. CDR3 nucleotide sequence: TGTGCCAGCAGTGGGACAGGGCCGTACACTGAAGCTTTCTTT. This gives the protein CASSGTGPYTEAFF.

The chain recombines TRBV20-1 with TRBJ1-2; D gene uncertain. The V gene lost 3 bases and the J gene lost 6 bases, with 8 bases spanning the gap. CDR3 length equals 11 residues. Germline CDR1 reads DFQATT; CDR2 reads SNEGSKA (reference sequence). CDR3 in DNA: TGCAGTGCTAGGGCCGGGGATGGCTACACCTTC. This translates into CSARAGDGYTF.

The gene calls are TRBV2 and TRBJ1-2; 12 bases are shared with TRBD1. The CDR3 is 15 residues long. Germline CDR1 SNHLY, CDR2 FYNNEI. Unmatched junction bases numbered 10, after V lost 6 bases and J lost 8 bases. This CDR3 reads CASRDQGQGARGYTF. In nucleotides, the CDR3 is TGTGCCAGCAGGGACCAGGGACAGGGGGCGCGAGGCTACACCTTC.

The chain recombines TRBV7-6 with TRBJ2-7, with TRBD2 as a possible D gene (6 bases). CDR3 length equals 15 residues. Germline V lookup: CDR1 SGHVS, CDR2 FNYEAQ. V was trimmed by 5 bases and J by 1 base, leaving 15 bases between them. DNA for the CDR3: TGTGCCAGCAGCCCCGCGGGGTTTGGGTCCTACGAGCAGTACTTC. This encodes CASSPAGFGSYEQYF.

In DNA form, the CDR3 reads TGTGCCAGTACCGGACTAGCGGGAGGGGGGAACACCGGGGAGCTGTTTTTT. It specifies CASTGLAGGGNTGELFF. This rearrangement joins TRBV19 to TRBJ2-2; 15 bases are a match to TRBD2. CDR1 LNHDA and CDR2 SQIVND come from the germline V gene (reference sequence). This CDR3 is built from 17 residues. Losses at the gene ends were 7 bases for V and 1 base for J; bases not matched to a gene: 4.

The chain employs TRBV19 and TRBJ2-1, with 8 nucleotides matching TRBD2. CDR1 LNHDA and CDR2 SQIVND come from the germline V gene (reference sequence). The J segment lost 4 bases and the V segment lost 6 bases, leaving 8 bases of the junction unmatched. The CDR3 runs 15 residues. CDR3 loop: CASRPMAGGYNEQFF. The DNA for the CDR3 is TGTGCCAGTAGGCCAATGGCGGGGGGTTACAATGAGCAGTTCTTC.

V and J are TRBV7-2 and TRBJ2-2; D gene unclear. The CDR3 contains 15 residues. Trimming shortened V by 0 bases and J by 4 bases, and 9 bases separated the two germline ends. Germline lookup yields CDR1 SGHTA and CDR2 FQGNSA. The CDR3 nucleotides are TGTGCCAGCAGCTTAGCCCGACCGGGCACCGGGGAGCTGTTTTTT. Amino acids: CASSLARPGTGELFF. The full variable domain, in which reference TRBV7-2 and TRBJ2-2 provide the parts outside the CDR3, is GAGVSQSPSNKVTEKGKDVELRCDPISGHTALYWYRQSLGQGLEFLIYFQGNSAPDKSGLPSDRFSAERTGGSVSTLTIQRTQQEDSAVYLCASSLARPGTGELFFGEGSRLTVL.

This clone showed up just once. CDR3 bases: TGTGCCAGCAGTTCACTAGCGGGGGTTAGCACAGATACGCAGTATTTT. Translating gives CASSSLAGVSTDTQYF. This sequence joins TRBV5-4 and TRBJ2-3; 11 nucleotides align to TRBD2. The CDR3 sequence is 16 residues long. CDR1 is SGHNT and CDR2 is YYREEE in the germline V gene (reference sequence). The junction had 5 bases not matched to a gene; V was cut back by 5 bases and J by 0 bases.

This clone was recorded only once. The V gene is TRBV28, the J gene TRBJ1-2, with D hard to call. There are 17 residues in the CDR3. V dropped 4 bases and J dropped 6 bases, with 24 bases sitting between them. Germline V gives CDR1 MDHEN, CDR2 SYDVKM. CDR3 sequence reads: CASSSPAEKIAGHGYTF. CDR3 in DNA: TGTGCCAGCAGTTCCCCCGCAGAGAAAATAGCGGGCCATGGCTACACCTTC.

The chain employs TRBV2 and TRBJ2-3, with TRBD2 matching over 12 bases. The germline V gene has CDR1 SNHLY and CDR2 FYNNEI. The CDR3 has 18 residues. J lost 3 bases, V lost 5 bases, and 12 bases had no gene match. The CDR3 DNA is TGTGCCAGCAGTCAAGGACTAGCGGGATCGATACATACAGATACGCAGTATTTT. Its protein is CASSQGLAGSIHTDTQYF.

The CDR3 loop is CASSLQSGNTIYF. The CDR3 nucleotides read TGTGCCAGCAGCCTTCAGTCTGGAAACACCATATATTTT. The gene calls are TRBV6-5 and TRBJ1-3; no clear D gene. Germline V gives CDR1 MNHEY, CDR2 SVGAGI. Between the trimmed V and J ends, which lost 6 bases and 1 base, there was a span of 7 bases. The CDR3 is 13 residues long.

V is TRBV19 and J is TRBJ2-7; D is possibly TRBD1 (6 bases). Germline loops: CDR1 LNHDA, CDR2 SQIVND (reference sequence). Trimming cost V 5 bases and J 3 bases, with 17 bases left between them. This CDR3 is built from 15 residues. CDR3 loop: CASSPVTGTFYEQYF. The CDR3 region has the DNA TGTGCCAGTAGTCCAGTGACAGGCACCTTCTACGAGCAGTACTTC.

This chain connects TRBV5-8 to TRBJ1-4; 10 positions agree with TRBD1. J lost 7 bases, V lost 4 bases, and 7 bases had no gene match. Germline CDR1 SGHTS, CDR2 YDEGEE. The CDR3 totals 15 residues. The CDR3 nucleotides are TGTGCCAGCAGCCCGACCCGGACAGGGGGTGAAAAACTGTTTTTT. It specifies CASSPTRTGGEKLFF.

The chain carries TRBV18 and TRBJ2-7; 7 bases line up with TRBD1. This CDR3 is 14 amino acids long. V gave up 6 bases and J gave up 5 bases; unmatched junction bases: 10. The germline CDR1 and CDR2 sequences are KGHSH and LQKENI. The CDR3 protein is CASSHTRDSHEQYF. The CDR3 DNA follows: TGTGCCAGCTCCCACACCAGGGACAGCCACGAGCAGTACTTC. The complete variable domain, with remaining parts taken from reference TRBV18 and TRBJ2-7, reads NAGVMQNPRHLVRRRGQEARLRCSPMKGHSHVYWYRQLPEEGLKFMVYLQKENIIDESGMPKERFSAEFPKEGPSILRIQQVVRGDSAAYFCASSHTRDSHEQYFGPGTRLTVT.

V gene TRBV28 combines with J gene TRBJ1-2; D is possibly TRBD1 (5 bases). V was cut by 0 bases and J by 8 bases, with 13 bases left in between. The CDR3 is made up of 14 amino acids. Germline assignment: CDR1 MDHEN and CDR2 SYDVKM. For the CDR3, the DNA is TGTGCCAGCAGTTTATGGGCCCCGGGGGACGGCTACACCTTC. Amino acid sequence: CASSLWAPGDGYTF.

CDR3 nucleotide sequence: TGTGCCAGTAGTATTTACGGGGCGGGAGTTGGGACGGTCGAGCAGTACTTC. Translation gives CASSIYGAGVGTVEQYF. The chain joins TRBV19 to TRBJ2-7; TRBD2 agrees at 7 bases. In germline, CDR1 is LNHDA, CDR2 SQIVND (reference sequence). The junction had 17 bases not matched to a gene; V was cut back by 3 bases and J by 6 bases. CDR3 size: 17 residues.

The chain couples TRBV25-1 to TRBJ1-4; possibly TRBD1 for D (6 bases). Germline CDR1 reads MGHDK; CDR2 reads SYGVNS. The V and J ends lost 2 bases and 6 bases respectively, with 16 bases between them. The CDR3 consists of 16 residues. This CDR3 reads CASSETSGADHEKLFF. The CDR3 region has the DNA TGTGCCAGCAGTGAAACCTCAGGGGCTGACCATGAAAAACTGTTTTTT.